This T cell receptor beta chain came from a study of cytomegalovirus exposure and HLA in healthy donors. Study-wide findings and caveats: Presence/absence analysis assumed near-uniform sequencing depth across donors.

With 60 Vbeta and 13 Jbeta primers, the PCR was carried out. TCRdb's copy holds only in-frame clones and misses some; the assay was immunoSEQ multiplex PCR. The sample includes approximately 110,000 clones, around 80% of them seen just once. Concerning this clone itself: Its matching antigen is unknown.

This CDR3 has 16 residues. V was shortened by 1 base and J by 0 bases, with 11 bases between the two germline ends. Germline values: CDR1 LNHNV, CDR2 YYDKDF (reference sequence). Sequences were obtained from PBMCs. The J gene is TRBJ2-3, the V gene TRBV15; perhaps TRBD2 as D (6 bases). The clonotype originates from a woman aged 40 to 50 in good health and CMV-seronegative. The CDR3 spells CATSRGLASSTDTQYF. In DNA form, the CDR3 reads TGTGCCACCAGCAGAGGTCTAGCGTCTAGCACAGATACGCAGTATTTT.